The clone carrying this TCR delta chain was recorded a few times. Its specificity is unknown. This sample was taken from a study of Vδ1+ human thymocytes. Broader study findings: Highly polyclonal TRG and TRD repertoires with Gaussian CDR3 length distributions appeared in thymus. Unlike peripheral blood Vdelta1+ controls, thymic delta-chain sequences included about 20% Vdelta2 and few Vdelta3.

The template was reverse-transcribed extracted RNA. Pooled V-gene forward primers with one constant-region reverse primer generated the CDR3 amplicons by multiplex PCR. TCRdb re-processed the multiplex PCR reads via CATT. The sample carries 20,000 to 25,000 delta-chain clones, about 8% recorded once. The CDR3 consists of 18 residues. The V gene end was trimmed by 8 bases and the J gene end by 2 bases; junction bases not matched to a gene: 18. From germline, CDR1 is TSWWSYY and CDR2 QGS. This receptor was identified in a child less than two years old who had congenital heart surgery. V and J are TRDV1 and TRDJ1; TRDD3 agrees at 9 bases. The specimen was Vdelta1+ gamma-delta thymocytes from the thymus. The subset was: FACS-sorted CD3+ TCRalphabeta- TCRVdelta1+ TCRVdelta2- thymocytes. This chain's CDR3 is CALRPSLGHLGDTDKLIF. Written as DNA, the CDR3 is TGTGCTCTTCGGCCTTCCTTGGGACATCTGGGGGATACCGATAAACTCATCTTT.